Following are 23 T cell receptor beta chains from one sample sequenced in a study of T-cell reconstitution after alpha-beta-depleted transplantation in children. Construction of the TCRbeta library involved unique molecular identifiers. TCRdb recomputed calls from the PCR reads with MiXCR, one row per CDR3 protein. Among about 400,000 distinct CDR3 sequences listed, just over 20% were seen once. This specimen consisted of PBMCs from the stem cell graft donor, obtained from the stem cell graft. The receptors stem from a human donor who donated a stem cell graft to a child with acute myeloid leukemia.

Only a few counts were recorded for this clonotype. The chain joins TRBV14 to TRBJ2-2, with a weak D call TRBD1 (6 bases). Germline V gene sequence: CDR1 SGHDN, CDR2 FVKESK. This CDR3 has 15 residues. V lost 5 bases, J lost 3 bases, and 13 bases lay in between. CDR3 nucleotides: TGTGCCAGCAGCGTGAACAGGGACCACACCGGGGAGCTGTTTTTT. This encodes CASSVNRDHTGELFF.

The sample holds a few counts of this clonotype. This rearrangement joins TRBV15 to TRBJ2-1; weak D call: TRBD1 (5 bases). Germline CDR1 is LNHNV and CDR2 is YYDKDF (reference sequence). V lost 4 bases and J 0 bases, leaving 13 bases between the germline ends. This CDR3 region has 16 residues. CDR3: CATSKTGFSSYNEQFF. For the CDR3, the DNA is TGTGCCACCAGCAAAACAGGTTTTAGCTCCTACAATGAGCAGTTCTTC. Combining the CDR3 with reference TRBV15 and TRBJ2-1 gives the whole variable domain DAMVIQNPRYQVTQFGKPVTLSCSQTLNHNVMYWYQQKSSQAPKLLFHYYDKDFNNEADTPDNFQSRRPNTSFCFLDIRSPGLGDTAMYLCATSKTGFSSYNEQFFGPGTRLTVL.

This clonotype appeared a few times. The chain carries TRBV7-8 and TRBJ1-1, with D maybe TRBD1 (6 bases). V lost 3 bases and J lost 2, with 13 bases in between. Per the germline V gene, CDR1 is SGHVS and CDR2 is FQNEAQ. The CDR3 has 15 residues. CDR3: CASSLGTGGNTEAFF. The DNA of the CDR3 is TGTGCCAGCAGCTTGGGGACGGGGGGCAACACTGAAGCTTTCTTT.

This clonotype has a handful of counts. The rearrangement joins TRBV12-3 or TRBV12-4 to TRBJ1-6, with TRBD1 identical over 7 bases. V gave up 5 bases and J gave up 7 bases; unmatched junction bases: 14. The CDR3 spans 17 residues. The CDR3 DNA is TGTGCCAGCAGTCTACAGACCGGGACAGTAGAAAATTCACCCCTCCACTTT. This codes for CASSLQTGTVENSPLHF.

This clonotype has at least ten counts. This sequence joins TRBV27 and TRBJ2-7; 7 bases agree with TRBD1. The germline gives CDR1 MNHEY, CDR2 SMNVEV (reference sequence). The CDR3 is 14 residues long. Unmatched junction bases numbered 7, after V lost 5 bases and J lost 3 bases. CDR3 in amino acids: CASSPRTGSYEQYF. In DNA form, the CDR3 reads TGTGCCAGCAGTCCGCGGACAGGAAGCTACGAGCAGTACTTC.

This clonotype was counted only a few times. This chain uses TRBV3-1 with TRBJ2-5, with D perhaps TRBD1 (5 bases). Germline V gene lookup returns CDR1 LGHDT and CDR2 YNNKEL (reference sequence). Trimming shortened V by 4 bases and J by 2 bases, and 14 bases separated the two germline ends. The CDR3 totals 15 residues. The CDR3 region has the DNA TGTGCCAGCAGCCCAGAACCAGACAGTCAAGAGACCCAGTACTTC. The encoded protein is CASSPEPDSQETQYF.

CDR3 in amino acids: CASSYSDSPLHF. The CDR3 nucleotides read TGTGCCAGCAGTTACTCCGATTCACCCCTCCACTTT. The chain recombines TRBV6-5 with TRBJ1-6; D remains ambiguous. The CDR3 spans 12 residues. CDR1 is MNHEY and CDR2 is SVGAGI in the germline V gene. Trimming took off 0 bases at V and 8 bases at J, with 2 bases between the two ends.

A few counts support this clonotype. The chain has TRBV6-6 and TRBJ1-2; no clear D. The length of the CDR3 is 13 residues. Deletions cut 2 bases from V and 4 bases from J, with 8 bases between. Germline V gene data show CDR1 as MNHNY and CDR2 as SVGAGI (reference sequence). CDR3 loop: CASSYSGVYGYTF. The CDR3 nucleotides are TGTGCCAGCAGTTACAGCGGGGTCTATGGCTACACCTTC.

This rearrangement joins TRBV3-1 to TRBJ2-1, with TRBD2 as a possible D gene (5 bases). The CDR3 is made up of 16 amino acids. CDR1 is LGHDT and CDR2 is YNNKEL in the germline V gene (reference sequence). V was trimmed by 0 bases and J by 2 bases, leaving 11 bases between them. The CDR3 sequence is CASSQDLGLPYNEQFF. The CDR3 bases are TGTGCCAGCAGCCAAGATCTAGGACTGCCCTACAATGAGCAGTTCTTC.

The rearrangement links TRBV27 to TRBJ2-6; 12 positions agree with TRBD1. This CDR3 has 19 amino acids. The ends lost 6 bases at V and 3 bases at J; junction bases unmatched: 12. Germline values: CDR1 MNHEY, CDR2 SMNVEV (reference sequence). The CDR3 spells CASRAAGTGGFNGANVLTF. The CDR3 region has the DNA TGTGCCAGCAGAGCGGCCGGGACAGGGGGCTTCAATGGGGCCAACGTCCTGACTTTC.

This clonotype occurred a few times. This rearrangement joins TRBV4-1 to TRBJ2-7, with 9 bases fitting TRBD2. Germline V gives CDR1 MGHRA, CDR2 YSYEKL. The CDR3 has 14 amino acids. V was clipped by 1 base and J by 4 bases; unmatched bases: 2. The CDR3 nucleotides read TGCGCCAGCAGCCAAGGGACTAGCGAATACGAGCAGTACTTC. It codes for CASSQGTSEYEQYF.

This clonotype appeared a few times. The rearrangement uses TRBV20-1 and TRBJ1-4; 7 positions match TRBD1. The germline V gene encodes CDR1 DFQATT and CDR2 SNEGSKA (reference sequence). The CDR3 extends over 17 amino acids. With V trimmed by 2 bases and J by 0 bases, 9 bases remained unmatched. CDR3 residues: CSARITGVGATNEKLFF. The CDR3 DNA sequence: TGCAGTGCTAGAATTACAGGGGTTGGGGCAACTAATGAAAAACTGTTTTTT.

This rearrangement joins TRBV12-3 or TRBV12-4 to TRBJ1-2; D unresolved. The CDR3 extends over 13 amino acids. Trimming removed 4 bases from V and 8 bases from J, with 14 bases in between. The CDR3 bases are TGTGCCAGCAGTTACCGGTCCGGCAAAGGCTACACCTTC. The encoded protein is CASSYRSGKGYTF.

The rearrangement joins TRBV7-3 to TRBJ2-1; D unclear. Germline-derived CDR1 and CDR2 are SGHTA and FQGTGA. The ends were cut back, 3 bases at V and 5 bases at J, with 17 bases in the middle. The CDR3 consists of 16 residues. The CDR3 spells CASSLGTTVPNNEQFF. The CDR3 region has the DNA TGTGCCAGCAGCTTGGGAACGACCGTCCCGAACAATGAGCAGTTCTTC. The full variable domain, in which reference TRBV7-3 and TRBJ2-1 provide the parts outside the CDR3, is GAGVSQTPSNKVTEKGKYVELRCDPISGHTALYWYRQSLGQGPEFLIYFQGTGAADDSGLPNDRFFAVRPEGSVSTLKIQRTERGDSAVYLCASSLGTTVPNNEQFFGPGTRLTVL.

There are many counts of this clonotype. V is TRBV9 and J is TRBJ2-3, with 9 positions matching TRBD2. The CDR3 length is 15 residues. V dropped 0 bases and J dropped 1; count of bases not matched to a gene: 0. CDR1 and CDR2 (germline): SGDLS, YYNGEE. The CDR3 DNA reads TGTGCCAGCAGCGTAGGGACTAGCGGCACAGATACGCAGTATTTT. This encodes CASSVGTSGTDTQYF.

This clonotype was counted only a few times. The chain employs TRBV4-2 and TRBJ2-7; D is perhaps TRBD1 (7 bases). V lost 0 bases to trimming and J lost 1 base, with 13 bases between them. CDR1 and CDR2 (germline): LGHNA, YNFKEQ. The length of the CDR3 is 16 residues. The CDR3 DNA sequence: TGTGCCAGCAGCCAAGATCAGCAGGGGGGATCCTACGAGCAGTACTTC. This codes for CASSQDQQGGSYEQYF.

The chain combines TRBV20-1 with TRBJ2-4, with TRBD2 as a possible D gene (6 bases). The V gene's germline CDR1 is DFQATT and CDR2 SNEGSKA (reference sequence). Trimming cost V 3 bases and J 8 bases, with 14 bases left between them. This CDR3 spans 13 amino acids. CDR3 sequence: CSARTGSGDIQYF. The CDR3, as DNA: TGCAGTGCTAGGACCGGGAGCGGCGACATTCAGTACTTC.

This clonotype was seen at least ten times. This chain links TRBV29-1 with TRBJ2-3; D is unclear. V was pared by 5 bases and J by 5 bases, with 11 bases between. The V gene's germline CDR1 is SQVTM and CDR2 ANQGSEA. CDR3 length: 12 amino acids. The CDR3 coding sequence is TGCAGCGTTTACCTAGGCGGAGATACGCAGTATTTT. This codes for CSVYLGGDTQYF.

This chain links TRBV11-3 with TRBJ1-1; D gene uncertain. Per germline, CDR1 SGHNT and CDR2 YENEEA. CDR3 length: 13 residues. V was pared by 0 bases and J by 4 bases, with 6 bases between. The CDR3 nucleotides read TGTGCCAGCAGCTTAGATGCTTCCACTGAAGCTTTCTTT. This codes for CASSLDASTEAFF.

This chain joins TRBV5-1 and TRBJ1-6; weak D call: TRBD1 (5 bases). Germline CDR1 SGHRS, CDR2 YFSETQ. Trimming removed 0 bases at V and 10 bases at J, with 11 bases between. The CDR3 sequence is 14 residues long. The CDR3 reads CASSLDRTGSPLHF. Written as DNA, the CDR3 is TGCGCCAGCAGCTTGGACAGGACGGGATCACCCCTCCACTTT. The variable domain in full, with the rest retrieved from reference TRBV5-1 and TRBJ1-6, is KAGVTQTPRYLIKTRGQQVTLSCSPISGHRSVSWYQQTPGQGLQFLFEYFSETQRNKGNFPGRFSGRQFSNSRSEMNVSTLELGDSALYLCASSLDRTGSPLHFGNGTRLTVT.

This clonotype was seen repeatedly, ten times or more. V gene TRBV20-1 combines with J gene TRBJ2-7; unclear D gene. V lost 3 bases to trimming and J lost 0 bases, with 9 bases between them. The CDR3 is 13 residues long. CDR1 is DFQATT, CDR2 SNEGSKA, per germline (reference sequence). CDR3 DNA sequence: TGCAGTGCTAGCGGTGGGAACTCCTACGAGCAGTACTTC. Translating it yields CSASGGNSYEQYF.

Remarks on this clonotype: A much larger clone differs by one base, so this may be a read error. In this CDR3 the conserved last residue, phenylalanine or tryptophan, is missing, so a read error is likely. The V gene is TRBV20-1, the J gene TRBJ1-2; D uncertain. Trimming removed 6 bases at V and 0 bases at J, with 11 bases between. Germline CDR1 DFQATT, CDR2 SNEGSKA (reference sequence). CDR3 length equals 13 residues. Here the CDR3 reads CSAAGISNYGYTS. The CDR3 DNA reads as TGCAGTGCGGCCGGGATTTCTAACTATGGCTACACCTCC.

This clonotype appeared a few times. The chain joins TRBV6-1 to TRBJ2-2; 11 nucleotides agree with TRBD2. The CDR3 sequence is 16 residues long. Germline V gene sequence: CDR1 MNHNS, CDR2 SASEGT. Germline trimming cut 5 bases from V and 3 bases from J; bases unmatched to any gene: 5. The CDR3 region is CASSQTSGSDTGELFF. The CDR3 DNA sequence: TGTGCCAGCAGTCAAACTAGCGGGAGCGACACCGGGGAGCTGTTTTTT.